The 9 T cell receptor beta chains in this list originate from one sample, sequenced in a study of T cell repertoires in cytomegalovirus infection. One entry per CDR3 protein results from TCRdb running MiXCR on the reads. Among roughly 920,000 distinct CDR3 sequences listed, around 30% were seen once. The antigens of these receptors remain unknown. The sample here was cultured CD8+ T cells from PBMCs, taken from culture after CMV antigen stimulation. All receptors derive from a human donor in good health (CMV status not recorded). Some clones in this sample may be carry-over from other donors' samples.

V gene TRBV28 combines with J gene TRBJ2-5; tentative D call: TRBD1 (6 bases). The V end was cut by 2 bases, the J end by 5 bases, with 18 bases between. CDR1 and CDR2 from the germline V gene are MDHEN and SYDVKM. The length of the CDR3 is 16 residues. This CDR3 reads CASSLLQGYPKETQYF. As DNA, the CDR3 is TGTGCCAGCAGTTTACTACAGGGCTACCCGAAGGAGACCCAGTACTTC.

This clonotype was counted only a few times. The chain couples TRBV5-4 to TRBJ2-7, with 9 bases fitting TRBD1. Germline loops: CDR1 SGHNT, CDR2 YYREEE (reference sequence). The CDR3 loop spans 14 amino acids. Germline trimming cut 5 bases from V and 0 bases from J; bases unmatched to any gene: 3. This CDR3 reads CASRDRGSSYEQYV. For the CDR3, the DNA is TGTGCCAGCAGGGACAGGGGTTCCTCCTACGAGCAGTACGTC.

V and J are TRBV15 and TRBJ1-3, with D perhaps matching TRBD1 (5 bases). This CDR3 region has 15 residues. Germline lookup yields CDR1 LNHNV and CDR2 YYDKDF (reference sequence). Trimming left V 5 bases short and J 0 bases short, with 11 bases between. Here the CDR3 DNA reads TGTGCCACCAGCGGTGGGGGTTACTCTGGAAACACCATATATTTT. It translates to CATSGGGYSGNTIYF. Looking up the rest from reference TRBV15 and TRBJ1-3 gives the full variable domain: DAMVIQNPRYQVTQFGKPVTLSCSQTLNHNVMYWYQQKSSQAPKLLFHYYDKDFNNEADTPDNFQSRRPNTSFCFLDIRSPGLGDTAMYLCATSGGGYSGNTIYFGEGSWLTVV.

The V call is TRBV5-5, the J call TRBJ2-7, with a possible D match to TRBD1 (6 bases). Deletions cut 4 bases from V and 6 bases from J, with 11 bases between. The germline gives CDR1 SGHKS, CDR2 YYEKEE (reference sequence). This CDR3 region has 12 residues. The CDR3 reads CASSQGHREQYF. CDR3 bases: TGTGCCAGCAGCCAGGGACACCGCGAGCAGTACTTC. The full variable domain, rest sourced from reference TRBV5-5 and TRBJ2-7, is DAGVTQSPTHLIKTRGQQVTLRCSPISGHKSVSWYQQVLGQGPQFIFQYYEKEERGRGNFPDRFSARQFPNYSSELNVNALLLGDSALYLCASSQGHREQYFGPGTRLTVT.

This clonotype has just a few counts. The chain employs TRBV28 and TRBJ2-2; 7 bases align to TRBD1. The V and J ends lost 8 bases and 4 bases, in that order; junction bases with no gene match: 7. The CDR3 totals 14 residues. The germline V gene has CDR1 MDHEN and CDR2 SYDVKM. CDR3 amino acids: CASEEDRVTGELFF. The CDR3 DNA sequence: TGTGCCAGCGAAGAAGACAGGGTCACCGGGGAGCTGTTTTTT. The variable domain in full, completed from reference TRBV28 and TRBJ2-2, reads DVKVTQSSRYLVKRTGEKVFLECVQDMDHENMFWYRQDPGLGLRLIYFSYDVKMKEKGDIPEGYSVSREKKERFSLILESASTNQTSMYLCASEEDRVTGELFFGEGSRLTVL.

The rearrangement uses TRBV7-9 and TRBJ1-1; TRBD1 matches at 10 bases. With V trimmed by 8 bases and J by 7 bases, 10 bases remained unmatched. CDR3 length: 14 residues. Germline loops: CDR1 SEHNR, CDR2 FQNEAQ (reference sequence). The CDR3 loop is CASLPGQGHSEAFF. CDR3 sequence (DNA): TGTGCCAGCCTTCCGGGACAGGGGCACAGTGAAGCTTTCTTT.

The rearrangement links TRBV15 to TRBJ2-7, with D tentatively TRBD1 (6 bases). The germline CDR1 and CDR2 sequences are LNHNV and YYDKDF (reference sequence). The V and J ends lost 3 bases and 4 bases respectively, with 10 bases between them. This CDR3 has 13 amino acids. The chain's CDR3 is CATSSRQEYEQYV. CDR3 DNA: TGTGCCACCAGCAGTCGACAGGAGTACGAGCAGTACGTC.

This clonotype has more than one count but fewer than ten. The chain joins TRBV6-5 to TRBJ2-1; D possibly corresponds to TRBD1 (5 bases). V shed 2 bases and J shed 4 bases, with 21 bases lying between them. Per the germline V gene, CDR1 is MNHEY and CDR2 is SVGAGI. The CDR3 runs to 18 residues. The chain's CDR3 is CASSYAIQGPLLYNEQFF. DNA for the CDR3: TGTGCCAGCAGTTACGCCATCCAGGGCCCACTTCTTTACAATGAGCAGTTCTTC.

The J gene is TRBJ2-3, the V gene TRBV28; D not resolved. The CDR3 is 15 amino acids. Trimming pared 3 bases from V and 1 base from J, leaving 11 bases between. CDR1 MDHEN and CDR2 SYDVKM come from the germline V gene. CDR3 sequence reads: CASSFGKGRTDTQYF. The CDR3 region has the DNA TGTGCCAGCAGTTTTGGGAAAGGGCGCACAGATACGCAGTATTTT.